This T cell receptor (beta chain) comes out of a study of T-cell memory formation after mild COVID-19. As for the study in general: Clusters were largely donor specific.

This clonotype was detected a few times. Its specificity is not known. Overall study findings and caveats: Chiefly within CM and EM were the contracting CD4+ clones; CD8+ ones were within EMRA. Clones shrinking from day 15 to 85 showed even CD4/CD8 mixes; later expanders tilted CD4+. Some responding clones appeared in pre-infection memory, suggesting cross-reactive memory joined.

Germline CDR1 SGHAT, CDR2 FQNNGV. Trimming pared 0 bases from V and 10 bases from J, leaving 15 bases between. CDR3 size: 14 residues. TCRdb re-derived calls from the 5' RACE reads in MiXCR, one entry per CDR3 protein. The sample lists approximately 250,000 distinct CDR3 sequences, about 16% occurring once. The clonotype comes from an adult woman who had mild COVID-19 (a few samples of this study predate the infection). Cell type and time point are not known. The specimen sequenced was PBMCs or a T cell subset sorted from them (not recorded which). The chain employs TRBV11-2 and TRBJ2-5; D may be TRBD2 (5 bases). CDR3 coding DNA: TGTGCCAGCAGCTTAGAGTCGTCGGTCCGGGACCAGTACTTC. Encoded protein: CASSLESSVRDQYF.